The 27 T cell receptor beta chains in this list originate from one sample, sequenced in a study of T cell responses to AZD1222 COVID-19 vaccine. Here immunoSEQ multiplex PCR was the method, and the copy in TCRdb shows in-frame clones only, minus some. Of 90,000 to 120,000 clones in the sample, about 90% were seen once. Sequencing used peripheral blood, obtained on day 0 of AZD1222 vaccination. The origin of the receptors is an adult in good health.

The V call is TRBV3-1 (or the pseudogene TRBV3-2), the J call TRBJ2-7; D unclear. The CDR3 runs to 11 residues. Trimming left V 4 bases short and J 6 bases short, with 7 bases between. The V gene's germline CDR1 is LGHDT and CDR2 YNNKEL (reference sequence). Written as DNA, the CDR3 is TGTGCCAGCAGCCTGAGGCCCGAGCAGTACTTC. Residues: CASSLRPEQYF.

The gene calls are TRBV7-2 and TRBJ1-2, with D unresolved. The germline CDR1 and CDR2 sequences are SGHTA and FQGNSA. The CDR3 runs to 13 residues. V lost 1 base, J lost 6 bases, and 9 bases lay in between. For the CDR3, the DNA is TGTGCCAGCAGCTTAGTGAGTTCTAATGGCTACACCTTC. Protein sequence: CASSLVSSNGYTF.

This clone was observed a few times. The V gene is TRBV7-2, the J gene TRBJ2-6, with D unclear. Germline V lookup: CDR1 SGHTA, CDR2 FQGNSA. Trimming stripped 1 base from V and 1 base from J, with 2 bases between. The CDR3 spans 14 residues. CDR3 nucleotides: TGTGCCAGCAGCTTAGATTCTGGGGCCAACGTCCTGACTTTC. Its translation: CASSLDSGANVLTF.

The chain carries TRBV12-3 or TRBV12-4 and TRBJ1-1; 10 positions match TRBD1. Trimming cost V 6 bases and J 4 bases; bases outside gene matches: 2. CDR3 length: 13 amino acids. In DNA, the CDR3 is TGTGCCAGCAGGGGACAGGGGCCCACTGAAGCTTTCTTT. Protein: CASRGQGPTEAFF.

The rearrangement uses TRBV6-1 and TRBJ2-7, with TRBD2 matching over 8 bases. The CDR3 loop spans 16 amino acids. Trimming took 2 bases from V and 0 from J; bases not matched to a gene: 6. The germline V gene has CDR1 MNHNS and CDR2 SASEGT. Here the CDR3 reads CASSERLARSSYEQYF. As DNA, the CDR3 is TGTGCCAGCAGTGAAAGACTAGCGCGTAGCTCCTACGAGCAGTACTTC.

V is TRBV7-2 and J is TRBJ1-3; no clear D. V was shortened by 1 base and J by 0 bases, with 1 base between the two germline ends. The length of the CDR3 is 13 residues. Looked up from germline, CDR1 is SGHTA and CDR2 is FQGNSA. In DNA form, the CDR3 reads TGTGCCAGCAGCTTAGGCTCTGGAAACACCATATATTTT. Its protein is CASSLGSGNTIYF.

The genes are TRBV19 and TRBJ2-1; weak D call: TRBD2 (6 bases). Per germline, CDR1 LNHDA and CDR2 SQIVND (reference sequence). The CDR3 has 15 amino acids. V was clipped by 6 bases and J by 3 bases, with 15 bases between them. CDR3 in DNA: TGTGCCAGTAGGCGGGGTTCCGCGGTCTACAATGAGCAGTTCTTC. Amino acid sequence: CASRRGSAVYNEQFF.

This chain uses TRBV5-6 with TRBJ2-2; D ambiguous. This CDR3 comprises 13 residues. V was cut by 5 bases and J by 3 bases, with 8 bases left in between. From germline, CDR1 is SGHDT and CDR2 YYEEEE. The CDR3 DNA sequence: TGTGCCAGCAGTCCCCGATACACCGGGGAGCTGTTTTTT. Residues: CASSPRYTGELFF.

The V call is TRBV21-1, the J call TRBJ1-2. TRBV21-1 corresponds to a pseudogene. The CDR3 contains 14 residues. Here the CDR3 DNA reads TGTGCCAGCAGCAAAGTTGCGAGGGTACATGGCTACACCTTC. Protein product: CASSKVARVHGYTF.

The chain employs TRBV27 and TRBJ2-2; no firm D call. V was shortened by 5 bases and J by 8 bases, with 6 bases between the two germline ends. Germline V lookup: CDR1 MNHEY, CDR2 SMNVEV (reference sequence). The CDR3 loop spans 11 amino acids. CDR3 sequence reads: CASSESGELFF. The DNA of the CDR3 is TGTGCCAGCAGTGAGTCGGGGGAGCTGTTTTTT.

This clone was recorded once. V and J are TRBV5-1 and TRBJ1-2, with 9 bases identical to TRBD1. Trimming removed 1 base from V and 6 bases from J; junction bases left unmatched: 7. The CDR3 contains 15 residues. Germline V gene lookup returns CDR1 SGHRS and CDR2 YFSETQ. CDR3 protein: CASSLFSGQGNGYTF. CDR3 in DNA: TGCGCCAGCAGCTTGTTCTCAGGACAGGGGAATGGCTACACCTTC.

V usage is TRBV2 and J usage is TRBJ1-5, with D unclear. The germline gives CDR1 SNHLY, CDR2 FYNNEI. Trimming pared 0 bases from V and 4 bases from J, leaving 13 bases between. CDR3 length equals 16 residues. The CDR3 bases are TGTGCCAGCAGTGAAGCGCCGTGGCAGGCAAATCAGCCCCAGCATTTT. Translation: CASSEAPWQANQPQHF.

The rearrangement uses TRBV19 and TRBJ1-2, with D perhaps TRBD1 (5 bases). The CDR3 loop spans 13 amino acids. Germline V CDR1 and CDR2: LNHDA, SQIVND (reference sequence). Trimming took 4 bases from V and 5 from J, leaving 11 bases between them. The CDR3 DNA follows: TGTGCCAGTAGTACCCGAGAGGGGTATGGCTACACCTTC. Translated: CASSTREGYGYTF. Full variable domain (missing parts from reference TRBV19 and TRBJ1-2): DGGITQSPKYLFRKEGQNVTLSCEQNLNHDAMYWYRQDPGQGLRLIYYSQIVNDFQKGDIAEGYSVSREKKESFPLTVTSAQKNPTAFYLCASSTREGYGYTFGSGTRLTVV.

The chain recombines TRBV19 with TRBJ1-1; D may be TRBD1 (6 bases). The CDR3 sequence is 14 residues long. With 6 bases removed from V and 0 bases from J, the gap between germline ends came to 11 bases. Germline V lookup: CDR1 LNHDA, CDR2 SQIVND (reference sequence). CDR3 sequence: CASSDRNMNTEAFF. CDR3 nucleotide sequence: TGTGCCAGTAGCGACAGGAACATGAACACTGAAGCTTTCTTT.

This chain uses TRBV6-2 or TRBV6-3 with TRBJ2-7; D uncertain. Germline CDR1 reads MNHEY; CDR2 reads SVGEGT. V shed 4 bases and J shed 7 bases, with 20 bases lying between them. This CDR3 region has 15 residues. CDR3 bases: TGTGCCAGCAGTTTAGACGGTACCCACCGTGTAGAGCAGTACTTC. Translating it yields CASSLDGTHRVEQYF.

This clone was counted a few times. The V call is TRBV4-3, the J call TRBJ2-2; D remains unclear. With 3 bases removed from V and 4 bases from J, the gap between germline ends came to 9 bases. CDR1 is LGHNA and CDR2 is YSLEER in the germline V gene. This CDR3 is built from 14 residues. The CDR3 loop reads CASSHYYSTGELFF. CDR3 bases: TGCGCCAGCAGCCATTACTACTCCACCGGGGAGCTGTTTTTT.

The chain links TRBV7-9 to TRBJ1-2, with D maybe TRBD1 (5 bases). Trimming removed 0 bases at V and 4 bases at J, with 12 bases between. This CDR3 contains 15 residues. The germline V gene has CDR1 SEHNR and CDR2 FQNEAQ (reference sequence). The CDR3 reads CASSLAGGEGYGYTF. The CDR3 DNA reads as TGTGCCAGCAGCTTAGCGGGGGGTGAAGGCTATGGCTACACCTTC.

V and J are TRBV5-5 and TRBJ1-5, with 7 bases identical to TRBD1. The CDR3 runs to 15 residues. The trim removed 4 bases at V and 6 bases at J, leaving 10 bases unmatched. Germline V gene sequence: CDR1 SGHKS, CDR2 YYEKEE (reference sequence). The CDR3 DNA reads as TGTGCCAGCAGCCCGGGGCGGACAGGACGTCAGCCCCAGCATTTT. Amino acid sequence: CASSPGRTGRQPQHF.

V is TRBV13 and J is TRBJ2-2, with 9 bases fitting TRBD1. V lost 5 bases, J lost 0 bases, and 1 base stayed unmatched. Germline CDR1 and CDR2: PRHDT and FYEKMQ (reference sequence). The CDR3 extends over 15 amino acids. This CDR3 is CASSRTGANTGELFF. The DNA for the CDR3 is TGTGCCAGCAGCCGGACAGGGGCGAACACCGGGGAGCTGTTTTTT. Full variable domain (outside the CDR3, taken from reference TRBV13 and TRBJ2-2): AAGVIQSPRHLIKEKRETATLKCYPIPRHDTVYWYQQGPGQDPQFLISFYEKMQSDKGSIPDRFSAQQFSDYHSELNMSSLELGDSALYFCASSRTGANTGELFFGEGSRLTVL.

This chain joins TRBV29-1 and TRBJ2-1, with 10 positions matching TRBD1. CDR1 and CDR2 from the germline V gene are SQVTM and ANQGSEA. V trimming: 6 bases; J trimming: 8 bases; junction bases outside the gene matches: 10. CDR3 size: 14 residues. The CDR3 loop is CSVATGGLSDEQFF. CDR3 nucleotide sequence: TGCAGCGTGGCGACAGGGGGCTTGAGCGATGAGCAGTTCTTC.

CDR3 residues: CASSPGHWGETQYF. Here the CDR3 DNA reads TGTGCCAGCAGCCCAGGACATTGGGGGGAGACCCAGTACTTC. This rearrangement joins TRBV7-3 to TRBJ2-5; either TRBD1 or TRBD2 may supply D (5 bases each). Germline V CDR1 and CDR2: SGHTA, FQGTGA. This CDR3 contains 14 residues. Trimming shortened V by 5 bases and J by 5 bases, and 15 bases separated the two germline ends.

The CDR3, as DNA: TGTGCCAGCAGTTTACCCGACAGGTTCTCTGGAAACACCATATATTTT. It is translated as CASSLPDRFSGNTIYF. The chain joins TRBV28 to TRBJ1-3, with D perhaps TRBD1 (6 bases). V lost 2 bases and J 0 bases, leaving 11 bases between the germline ends. CDR3 length: 16 amino acids. The germline gives CDR1 MDHEN, CDR2 SYDVKM.

The chain employs TRBV6-2 or TRBV6-3 and TRBJ1-1; D ambiguous. The CDR3 spans 17 residues. Trimming cost V 0 bases and J 1 base, with 15 bases left between them. Per the germline V gene, CDR1 is MNHEY and CDR2 is SVGEGT. CDR3 sequence reads: CASSYSLGLSENTEAFF. The DNA for the CDR3 is TGTGCCAGCAGTTACTCGCTAGGGTTGTCGGAGAACACTGAAGCTTTCTTT.

The gene calls are TRBV2 and TRBJ1-1; D might be TRBD1 (5 bases). Germline lookup yields CDR1 SNHLY and CDR2 FYNNEI. The CDR3 has 13 amino acids. Trimming shortened V by 6 bases and J by 2 bases, and 10 bases separated the two germline ends. The CDR3: CASRADSNTEAFF. In DNA form, the CDR3 reads TGTGCCAGCAGAGCAGACAGTAACACTGAAGCTTTCTTT.

This chain connects TRBV7-8 to TRBJ1-1; no reliable D call. Trimming took 2 bases from V and 1 from J, leaving 5 bases between them. The CDR3 extends over 13 amino acids. Germline V lookup: CDR1 SGHVS, CDR2 FQNEAQ. The CDR3 reads CASSLLQNTEAFF. The CDR3 nucleotides are TGTGCCAGCAGCTTACTCCAGAACACTGAAGCTTTCTTT.

This clone is a singleton in its sample. This chain uses TRBV6-5 with TRBJ2-5; the match to TRBD2 covers 14 bases. The CDR3 totals 15 residues. Germline V CDR1 and CDR2: MNHEY, SVGAGI. Unmatched junction bases numbered 3, after V lost 7 bases and J lost 2 bases. The CDR3 sequence: CASTRTSGGQETQYF. Here the CDR3 DNA reads TGTGCCAGCACCCGGACTAGCGGGGGGCAAGAGACCCAGTACTTC.

This clone was counted a single time. The chain combines TRBV6-2 or TRBV6-3 with TRBJ1-2, with 7 positions matching TRBD1. This CDR3 has 14 amino acids. Germline V gene sequence: CDR1 MNHEY, CDR2 SVGEGT. With V trimmed by 4 bases and J by 6 bases, 8 bases remained unmatched. Here the CDR3 reads CASSSLQGMDGYTF. CDR3 coding DNA: TGTGCCAGCAGTTCCCTACAGGGGATGGATGGCTACACCTTC.